These 30 T cell receptor beta chains share one sample of origin, sequenced in a study of T-cell reconstitution after alpha-beta-depleted transplantation in children. TCRbeta library construction was performed incorporating unique molecular identifiers. TCRdb reprocessed the PCR reads via MiXCR and lists one record per CDR3 protein. In the table there are approximately 240,000 distinct CDR3 sequences, 9.7% of which are singletons. The source material was PBMCs from the stem cell graft donor, sampled from the stem cell graft. These receptors all stem from a human donor who donated a stem cell graft to a child with SCID.

The table lists this clonotype with many counts. The V gene is TRBV29-1, the J gene TRBJ2-5, with 10 bases aligning to TRBD1. Germline values: CDR1 SQVTM, CDR2 ANQGSEA. The CDR3 has 15 residues. The V and J ends lost 0 bases and 5 bases, in that order; junction bases with no gene match: 6. The CDR3 nucleotides read TGCAGCGTTGAAGACGGGACAGGGGTCCCGGAGACCCAGTACTTC. Its protein product is CSVEDGTGVPETQYF.

Ten or more counts support this clonotype. This chain links TRBV5-1 with TRBJ2-5, with D maybe TRBD2 (6 bases). CDR1 is SGHRS, CDR2 YFSETQ, per germline. The CDR3 contains 14 residues. V was cut by 4 bases and J by 4 bases, with 14 bases left in between. The CDR3 DNA reads TGCGCCAGCAGCGCCGGACTCGGGGGAGAGACCCAGTACTTC. Amino acid sequence: CASSAGLGGETQYF.

This clonotype occurred many times. The chain carries TRBV28 and TRBJ1-1, with D maybe TRBD1 (5 bases). V lost 5 bases and J 4 bases, leaving 14 bases between the germline ends. The germline V gene has CDR1 MDHEN and CDR2 SYDVKM. The CDR3 totals 14 residues. For the CDR3, the DNA is TGTGCCAGCAGTGTCAGGGAGGGTATCACTGAAGCTTTCTTT. Translation gives CASSVREGITEAFF.

This clonotype was counted many times. This chain links TRBV7-2 with TRBJ2-3; TRBD1 matches 8 bases. CDR1 and CDR2 from the germline V gene are SGHTA and FQGNSA. Unmatched junction bases numbered 8, after V lost 5 bases and J lost 10 bases. The CDR3 loop spans 13 amino acids. CDR3 loop: CASSVRQGMAQYF. CDR3 coding DNA: TGTGCCAGCAGCGTTAGACAGGGGATGGCGCAGTATTTT.

At least ten counts were recorded for this clonotype. V is TRBV20-1 and J is TRBJ2-5; TRBD2 agrees at 9 bases. V shed 4 bases, J shed 5 bases, and the junction held 8 bases outside the gene matches. CDR1 and CDR2 from the germline V gene are DFQATT and SNEGSKA (reference sequence). This CDR3 is 14 amino acids long. CDR3 loop: CSAKPGLAQETQYF. The DNA of the CDR3 is TGCAGTGCTAAACCGGGACTAGCCCAGGAGACCCAGTACTTC.

The V and J genes are TRBV20-1 and TRBJ1-1; D uncertain. V dropped 6 bases and J dropped 1 base, with 15 bases sitting between them. Germline V gene data show CDR1 as DFQATT and CDR2 as SNEGSKA (reference sequence). This CDR3 spans 14 amino acids. CDR3 coding DNA: TGCAGTGCCAACCTAAACAACCCGAACACTGAAGCTTTCTTT. This translates into CSANLNNPNTEAFF.

This clonotype showed up many times. The rearrangement joins TRBV14 to TRBJ2-5, with D maybe TRBD2 (6 bases). Trimming took off 5 bases at V and 7 bases at J, with 26 bases between the two ends. Germline loops: CDR1 SGHDN, CDR2 FVKESK. CDR3 length: 17 amino acids. CDR3 loop: CASSSHPRDLHLGTQYF. In nucleotides, the CDR3 is TGTGCCAGCAGCTCTCACCCCCGGGACTTGCACCTGGGGACCCAGTACTTC.

In DNA form, the CDR3 reads TGCGCCAGCAGCTCCTTTCCCCGGGACAGGGACACTGAAGCTTTCTTT. It encodes CASSSFPRDRDTEAFF. The chain links TRBV5-1 to TRBJ1-1; 9 positions match TRBD1. The CDR3 has 16 amino acids. V lost 3 bases and J lost 3; bases outside the gene matches: 9. CDR1 SGHRS and CDR2 YFSETQ come from the germline V gene.

CDR3 loop: CASSKGATEAFF. CDR3 sequence (DNA): TGTGCCAGCAGTAAGGGGGCGACTGAAGCTTTCTTT. This rearrangement joins TRBV27 to TRBJ1-1, with TRBD1 matching 7 bases. This CDR3 is 12 amino acids long. Germline CDR1 reads MNHEY; CDR2 reads SMNVEV (reference sequence). V shed 5 bases, J shed 5 bases, and the junction held 2 bases outside the gene matches.

The sample holds many counts of this clonotype. V is TRBV12-3 or TRBV12-4 and J is TRBJ1-6, with TRBD1 matching 9 bases. This CDR3 contains 14 residues. Trimming took 6 bases from V and 7 from J; bases not matched to a gene: 4. This CDR3 is CASRSGTGNSPLHF. Here the CDR3 DNA reads TGTGCCAGCAGGTCGGGGACAGGGAATTCACCCCTCCACTTT.

This clonotype has a count of ten or more. V is TRBV20-1 and J is TRBJ1-5, with D perhaps TRBD1 (6 bases). With 5 bases removed from V and 6 bases from J, the gap between germline ends came to 17 bases. Germline CDR1 reads DFQATT; CDR2 reads SNEGSKA (reference sequence). The CDR3 totals 14 residues. The CDR3 spells CSAGPHRAGQPQHF. The DNA of the CDR3 is TGCAGTGCTGGACCCCACAGGGCAGGTCAGCCCCAGCATTTT.

This clonotype was counted ten times or more. The chain carries TRBV9 and TRBJ2-2; 8 bases map to TRBD2. Per the germline V gene, CDR1 is SGDLS and CDR2 is YYNGEE. J was trimmed by 7 bases and V by 4 bases; bases with no gene match: 9. The CDR3 consists of 15 residues. The CDR3 region is CASSSPGTSLGELFF. The CDR3 DNA is TGTGCCAGCAGCTCCCCCGGGACTAGTCTCGGGGAGCTGTTTTTT.

The sample holds many counts of this clonotype. The V and J genes are TRBV2 and TRBJ2-4, with 11 bases lining up with TRBD1. The germline V gene has CDR1 SNHLY and CDR2 FYNNEI. This CDR3 has 13 amino acids. The J segment lost 9 bases and the V segment lost 7 bases, leaving 5 bases of the junction unmatched. The CDR3 DNA follows: TGTGCCAGCAACGGACAGGGGGCAGGCATTCAGTACTTC. This codes for CASNGQGAGIQYF.

This clonotype was counted at least ten times. The rearrangement links TRBV12-3 or TRBV12-4 to TRBJ2-4; TRBD2 agrees at 15 bases. The CDR3 runs to 20 residues. The ends lost 7 bases at V and 9 bases at J; junction bases unmatched: 22. The CDR3 DNA follows: TGTGCCAGCACCCCTTTCCCCATTGGACTAGCGGGGGGGAGCTCGGTCATTCAGTACTTC. Translating it yields CASTPFPIGLAGGSSVIQYF.

In its sample, this clonotype was seen many times. The chain combines TRBV28 with TRBJ2-1; 7 nucleotides match TRBD2. The CDR3 loop spans 16 amino acids. V shed 3 bases and J 9 bases; nucleotides not matched to a gene: 14. CDR1 and CDR2 from the germline V gene are MDHEN and SYDVKM. The CDR3 region is CASSFMGPSGTGEQFF. The CDR3 DNA follows: TGTGCCAGCAGTTTTATGGGGCCTAGCGGAACGGGTGAGCAGTTCTTC.

This clonotype was observed many times. This chain links TRBV5-1 with TRBJ1-1, with D unclear. CDR1 and CDR2 (germline): SGHRS, YFSETQ. The germline V and J ends were trimmed by 0 bases and 8 bases, with 20 bases remaining between them. The CDR3 length is 16 residues. The CDR3 nucleotides read TGCGCCAGCAGCTTGGGCGTCGAGTTGGGTGGCGGCGAAGCTTTCTTT. It is translated as CASSLGVELGGGEAFF. The whole variable domain, remainder taken from reference TRBV5-1 and TRBJ1-1, is KAGVTQTPRYLIKTRGQQVTLSCSPISGHRSVSWYQQTPGQGLQFLFEYFSETQRNKGNFPGRFSGRQFSNSRSEMNVSTLELGDSALYLCASSLGVELGGGEAFFGQGTRLTVV.

This clonotype showed up many times. This chain connects TRBV20-1 to TRBJ2-1, with D possibly matching TRBD1 (6 bases). Germline loops: CDR1 DFQATT, CDR2 SNEGSKA (reference sequence). The CDR3 length is 16 residues. V shed 7 bases and J shed 9 bases, with 28 bases lying between them. The CDR3: CSGRGVRDIRDGEQFF. CDR3 DNA: TGCAGTGGAAGGGGTGTCCGGGACATCCGTGACGGTGAGCAGTTCTTC.

This clonotype was found many times. The J gene is TRBJ1-1, the V gene TRBV7-6; the D is unclear. Germline V CDR1 and CDR2: SGHVS, FNYEAQ. V dropped 1 base and J dropped 4 bases, with 19 bases sitting between them. The CDR3 has 17 amino acids. The CDR3 loop is CASSLGDRLRTGTEAFF. CDR3 bases: TGTGCCAGCAGCTTAGGAGATAGACTTCGAACCGGCACTGAAGCTTTCTTT.

At least ten counts were recorded for this clonotype. The chain has TRBV18 and TRBJ2-2; the D gene is possibly TRBD1 (6 bases). The germline gives CDR1 KGHSH, CDR2 LQKENI. The CDR3 loop spans 15 amino acids. Trimming stripped 6 bases from V and 4 bases from J, with 15 bases between. The CDR3 nucleotides read TGTGCCAGCTCGACCCGCCGGGACATCACCGGGGAGCTGTTTTTT. It specifies CASSTRRDITGELFF.

This clonotype appeared many times. The rearrangement uses TRBV12-3 or TRBV12-4 and TRBJ2-5; D is ambiguous. With 5 bases removed from V and 1 base from J, the gap between germline ends came to 11 bases. CDR3 length equals 14 residues. The CDR3 protein is CASSLPRLQETQYF. The CDR3 bases are TGTGCCAGCAGTCTCCCCCGCCTCCAAGAGACCCAGTACTTC.

About this clonotype: A much larger clone lies a single base off, so this may be a read error. The chain combines TRBV5-1 with TRBJ1-2; TRBD1 is a possible D gene (6 bases). Germline lookup yields CDR1 SGHRS and CDR2 YFSETQ. This CDR3 spans 13 amino acids. CDR3 region: CASSWTVNYGDTF. In DNA form, the CDR3 reads TGCGCCAGCAGCTGGACAGTTAACTATGGCGACACCTTC.

This clonotype was seen repeatedly, ten times or more. V is TRBV5-1 and J is TRBJ2-2; D uncertain. Germline loops: CDR1 SGHRS, CDR2 YFSETQ. Between the trimmed V and J ends, which lost 0 bases and 7 bases, there was a span of 13 bases. The CDR3 runs 15 residues. CDR3 sequence reads: CASSLDSLGSGELFF. Written as DNA, the CDR3 is TGCGCCAGCAGCTTGGACAGCCTAGGTAGCGGGGAGCTGTTTTTT.

V and J are TRBV29-1 and TRBJ2-2; D unresolved. The ends were cut back, 7 bases at V and 7 bases at J, with 13 bases in the middle. The CDR3 loop spans 12 amino acids. Looked up from germline, CDR1 is SQVTM and CDR2 is ANQGSEA. The CDR3 DNA reads as TGCAGCGCTGGTCGGACGGGCGGGGAGCTGTTTTTT. Translated, it gives CSAGRTGGELFF.

This clonotype was found many times. This rearrangement joins TRBV6-1 to TRBJ2-3; tentatively, D is TRBD2 (5 bases). The CDR3 is made up of 15 amino acids. Germline assignment: CDR1 MNHNS and CDR2 SASEGT. The ends were cut back, 6 bases at V and 2 bases at J, with 15 bases in the middle. The CDR3 DNA reads as TGTGCCAGCAGCCGGGGTTCCCACCCCACAGATACGCAGTATTTT. Amino acids: CASSRGSHPTDTQYF.

The rearrangement links TRBV6-1 to TRBJ1-3; no clear D gene. This CDR3 comprises 14 residues. V lost 6 bases, J lost 0 bases, and 9 bases lay in between. The germline V gene has CDR1 MNHNS and CDR2 SASEGT. CDR3 region: CASRSIRSGNTIYF. The CDR3 region has the DNA TGTGCCAGCAGGTCAATCCGCTCTGGAAACACCATATATTTT.

This clonotype was counted many times. This chain links TRBV7-8 with TRBJ2-6; D possibly corresponds to TRBD2 (5 bases). The length of the CDR3 is 18 residues. Germline-derived CDR1 and CDR2 are SGHVS and FQNEAQ. The ends were cut back, 5 bases at V and 2 bases at J, with 19 bases in the middle. The CDR3 is CASSKEDYFPTGANVLTF. The CDR3 DNA sequence: TGTGCCAGCAGCAAAGAAGACTACTTTCCCACTGGGGCCAACGTCCTGACTTTC.

Only a few counts were recorded for this clonotype. This rearrangement joins TRBV5-1 to TRBJ2-3, with 9 bases lining up with TRBD1. The CDR3 length is 16 residues. Germline CDR1 is SGHRS and CDR2 is YFSETQ. V was pared by 4 bases and J by 1 base, with 7 bases of the junction left unmatched. The CDR3 DNA sequence: TGCGCCAGCAGCCCGAACAGGGGGCGCGGCACAGATACGCAGTATTTT. Translated, it gives CASSPNRGRGTDTQYF. Combining the CDR3 with reference TRBV5-1 and TRBJ2-3 gives the whole variable domain KAGVTQTPRYLIKTRGQQVTLSCSPISGHRSVSWYQQTPGQGLQFLFEYFSETQRNKGNFPGRFSGRQFSNSRSEMNVSTLELGDSALYLCASSPNRGRGTDTQYFGPGTRLTVL.

This clonotype was counted ten times or more. The chain recombines TRBV20-1 with TRBJ1-1; D is unresolved. The germline gives CDR1 DFQATT, CDR2 SNEGSKA (reference sequence). The CDR3 runs 13 residues. Between the trimmed V and J ends, which lost 7 bases and 0 bases, there was a span of 12 bases. CDR3 sequence (DNA): TGCAGTGGGGCCACTCAAATGAACACTGAAGCTTTCTTT. Protein sequence: CSGATQMNTEAFF.

At least ten counts were recorded for this clonotype. The V and J genes are TRBV7-9 and TRBJ1-2; D is undetermined. With 5 bases removed from V and 2 bases from J, the gap between germline ends came to 12 bases. The CDR3 is 14 amino acids. CDR1 is SEHNR and CDR2 is FQNEAQ in the germline V gene (reference sequence). The CDR3 is CASSPAGRNYGYTF. CDR3 sequence (DNA): TGTGCCAGCAGCCCAGCGGGAAGAAACTATGGCTACACCTTC.

This clonotype showed up many times. The gene calls are TRBV19 and TRBJ1-1; D is possibly TRBD1 (5 bases). CDR3 length: 14 residues. Germline CDR1 reads LNHDA; CDR2 reads SQIVND (reference sequence). V shed 3 bases and J shed 1 base, with 9 bases lying between them. The DNA for the CDR3 is TGTGCCAGTAGTATGAGGGGTGAGAACACTGAAGCTTTCTTT. This encodes CASSMRGENTEAFF.